This T cell receptor beta chain was profiled in a study of blood T cell repertoires in COVID-19. Study members were between about 18 and 100 years old and lived in over 20 US regions. Some clones are missing from TCRdb's copy, which holds only in-frame ones; the method was immunoSEQ multiplex PCR. The sample holds under 250,000 clones, about 76% seen once. The V gene lost 4 bases and the J gene lost 3 bases, with 9 bases spanning the gap. Looked up from germline, CDR1 is LGHNA and CDR2 is YNFKEQ. This CDR3 is 14 amino acids long. The chain has TRBV4-2 and TRBJ1-4; D remains unclear. The specimen sequenced was PBMCs or T cells enriched from blood (not recorded which). This clonotype originated in a woman aged 50 to 60 with acute COVID-19. CDR3: CASSPEEPNEKLFF. DNA of the CDR3: TGTGCCAGCAGCCCGGAGGAACCTAATGAAAAACTGTTTTTT.